This record covers a single T cell receptor beta chain. The data were taken from a study of technical replicates of blood from several donors. Sequencing was performed with immunoSEQ multiplex PCR; in TCRdb, only in-frame clones are kept and a portion is missing. The sample lists some 13,000 clones; approximately 95% were seen once. The sequenced sample consisted of PBMCs. The TCR was taken from a human donor in good health.

Here the CDR3 reads CASSLVAYRGETQYF. The CDR3 DNA reads TGTGCCAGCAGCTTAGTCGCCTACAGGGGTGAGACCCAGTACTTC. The genes are TRBV7-9 and TRBJ2-5, with 7 bases fitting TRBD1. V lost 1 base, J lost 5 bases, and 7 bases stayed unmatched. Germline V gives CDR1 SEHNR, CDR2 FQNEAQ (reference sequence). The CDR3 extends over 15 amino acids.